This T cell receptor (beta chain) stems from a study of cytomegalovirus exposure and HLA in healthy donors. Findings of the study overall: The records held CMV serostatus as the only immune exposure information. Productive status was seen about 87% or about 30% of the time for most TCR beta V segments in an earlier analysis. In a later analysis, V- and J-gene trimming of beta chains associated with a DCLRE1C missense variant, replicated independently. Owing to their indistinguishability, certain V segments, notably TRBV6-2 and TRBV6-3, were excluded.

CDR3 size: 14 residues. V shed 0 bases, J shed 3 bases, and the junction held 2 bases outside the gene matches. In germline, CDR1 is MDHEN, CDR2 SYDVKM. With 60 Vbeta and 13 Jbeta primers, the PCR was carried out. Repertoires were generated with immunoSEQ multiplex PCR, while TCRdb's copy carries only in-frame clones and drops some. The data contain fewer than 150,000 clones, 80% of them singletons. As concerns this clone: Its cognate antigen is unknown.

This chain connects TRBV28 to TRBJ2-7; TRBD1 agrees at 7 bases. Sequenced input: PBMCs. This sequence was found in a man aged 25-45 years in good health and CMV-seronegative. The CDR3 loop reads CASSLWTGSYEQYF. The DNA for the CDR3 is TGTGCCAGCAGTTTATGGACAGGGAGCTACGAGCAGTACTTC.